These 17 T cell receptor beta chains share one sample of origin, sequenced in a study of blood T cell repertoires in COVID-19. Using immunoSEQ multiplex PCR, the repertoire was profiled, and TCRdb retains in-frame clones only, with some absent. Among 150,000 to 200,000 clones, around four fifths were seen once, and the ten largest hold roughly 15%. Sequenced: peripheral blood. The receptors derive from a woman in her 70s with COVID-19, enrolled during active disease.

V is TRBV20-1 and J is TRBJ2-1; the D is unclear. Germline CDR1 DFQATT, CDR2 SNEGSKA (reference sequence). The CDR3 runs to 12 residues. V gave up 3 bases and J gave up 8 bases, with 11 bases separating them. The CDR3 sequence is CSASLGTDEQFF. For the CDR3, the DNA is TGCAGTGCTAGTTTGGGCACGGATGAGCAGTTCTTC.

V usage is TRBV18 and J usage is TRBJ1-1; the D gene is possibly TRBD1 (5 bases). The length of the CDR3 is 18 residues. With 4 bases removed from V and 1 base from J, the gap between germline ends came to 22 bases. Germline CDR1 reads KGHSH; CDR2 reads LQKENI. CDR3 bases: TGTGCCAGCTCACAGCTAGGTGCGGGGTTTGGGGCGAACACTGAAGCTTTCTTT. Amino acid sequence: CASSQLGAGFGANTEAFF.

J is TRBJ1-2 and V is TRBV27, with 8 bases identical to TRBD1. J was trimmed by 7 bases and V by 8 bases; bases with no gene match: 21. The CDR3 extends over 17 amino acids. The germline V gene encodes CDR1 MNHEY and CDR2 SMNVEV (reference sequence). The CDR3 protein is CASGPANRGIYGFGYTF. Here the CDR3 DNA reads TGTGCCAGCGGACCCGCCAACAGGGGGATTTACGGTTTTGGCTACACCTTC.

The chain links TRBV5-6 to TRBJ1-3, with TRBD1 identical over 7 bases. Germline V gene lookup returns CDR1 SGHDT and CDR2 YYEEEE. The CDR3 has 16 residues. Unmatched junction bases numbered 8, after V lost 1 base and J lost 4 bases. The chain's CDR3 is CASSLPDRAGGNTIYF. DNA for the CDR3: TGTGCCAGCAGCTTGCCAGACAGGGCAGGAGGAAACACCATATATTTT. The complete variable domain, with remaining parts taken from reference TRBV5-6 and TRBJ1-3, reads DAGVTQSPTHLIKTRGQQVTLRCSPKSGHDTVSWYQQALGQGPQFIFQYYEEEERQRGNFPDRFSGHQFPNYSSELNVNALLLGDSALYLCASSLPDRAGGNTIYFGEGSWLTVV.

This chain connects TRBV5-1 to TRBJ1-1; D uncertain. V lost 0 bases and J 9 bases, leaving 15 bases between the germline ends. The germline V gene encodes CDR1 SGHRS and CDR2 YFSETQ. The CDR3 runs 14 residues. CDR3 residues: CASSLADGSEKAFF. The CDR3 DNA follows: TGCGCCAGCAGCTTGGCCGACGGGTCAGAAAAAGCTTTCTTT.

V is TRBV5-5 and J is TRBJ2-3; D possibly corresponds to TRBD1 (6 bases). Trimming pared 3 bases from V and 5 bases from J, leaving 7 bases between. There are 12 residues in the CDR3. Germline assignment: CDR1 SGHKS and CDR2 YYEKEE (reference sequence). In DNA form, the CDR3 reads TGTGCCAGCAGCTCCAGGGGAGATACGCAGTATTTT. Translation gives CASSSRGDTQYF.

CDR3 DNA: TGTGCCAGCAGCTCGCTTCAGAACAGGATTGGAGGCTACACCTTC. Its protein is CASSSLQNRIGGYTF. The gene calls are TRBV3-1 (or the pseudogene TRBV3-2) and TRBJ1-2; a possible D gene is TRBD1 (5 bases). The CDR3 runs to 15 residues. CDR1 and CDR2 from the germline V gene are LGHDT and YNNKEL (reference sequence). The V end lost 5 bases, the J end lost 8 bases, and 21 bases lay between the germline ends.

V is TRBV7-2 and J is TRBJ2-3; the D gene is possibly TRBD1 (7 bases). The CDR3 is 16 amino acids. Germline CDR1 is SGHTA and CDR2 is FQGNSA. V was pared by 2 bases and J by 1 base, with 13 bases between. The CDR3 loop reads CASSLRQGGGTDTQYF. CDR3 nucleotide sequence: TGTGCCAGCAGCTTAAGACAGGGCGGGGGCACAGATACGCAGTATTTT.

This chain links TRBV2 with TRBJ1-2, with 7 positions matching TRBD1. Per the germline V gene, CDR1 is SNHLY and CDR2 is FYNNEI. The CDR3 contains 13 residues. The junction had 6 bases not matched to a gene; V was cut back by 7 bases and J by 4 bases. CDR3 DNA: TGTGCCAGCACAACAGGGGTTTCCTATGGCTACACCTTC. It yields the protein CASTTGVSYGYTF.

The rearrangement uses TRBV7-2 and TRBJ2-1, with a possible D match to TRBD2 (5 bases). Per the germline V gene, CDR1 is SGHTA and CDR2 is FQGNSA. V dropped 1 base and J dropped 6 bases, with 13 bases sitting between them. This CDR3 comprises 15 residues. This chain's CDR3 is CASSLGGVGINEQFF. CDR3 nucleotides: TGTGCCAGCAGCTTAGGGGGAGTCGGTATCAATGAGCAGTTCTTC.

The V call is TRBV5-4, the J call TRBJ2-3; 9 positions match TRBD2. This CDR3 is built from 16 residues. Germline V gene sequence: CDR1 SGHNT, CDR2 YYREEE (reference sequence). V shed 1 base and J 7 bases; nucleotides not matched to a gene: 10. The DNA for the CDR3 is TGTGCCAGCAGCTTGAATAGCGGGGGTGTTCCGAATACGCAGTATTTT. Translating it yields CASSLNSGGVPNTQYF.

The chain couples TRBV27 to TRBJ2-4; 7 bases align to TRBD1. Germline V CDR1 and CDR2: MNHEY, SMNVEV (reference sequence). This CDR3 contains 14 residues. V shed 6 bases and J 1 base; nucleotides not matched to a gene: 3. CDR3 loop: CASRVGGAKNIQYF. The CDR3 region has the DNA TGTGCCAGCAGAGTAGGGGGCGCCAAAAACATTCAGTACTTC.

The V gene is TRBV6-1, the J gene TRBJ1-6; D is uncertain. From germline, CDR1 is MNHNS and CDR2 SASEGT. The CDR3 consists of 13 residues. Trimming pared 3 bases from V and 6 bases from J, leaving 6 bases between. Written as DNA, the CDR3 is TGTGCCAGCAGTGATGGCTTTAATTCACCCCTCCACTTT. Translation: CASSDGFNSPLHF.

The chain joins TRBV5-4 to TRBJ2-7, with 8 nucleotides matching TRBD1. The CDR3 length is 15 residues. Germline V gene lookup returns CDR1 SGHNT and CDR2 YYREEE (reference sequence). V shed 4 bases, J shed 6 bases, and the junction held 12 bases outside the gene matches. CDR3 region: CASSQGGGQGLEQYF. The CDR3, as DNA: TGTGCCAGCAGCCAGGGGGGCGGACAGGGACTCGAGCAGTACTTC.

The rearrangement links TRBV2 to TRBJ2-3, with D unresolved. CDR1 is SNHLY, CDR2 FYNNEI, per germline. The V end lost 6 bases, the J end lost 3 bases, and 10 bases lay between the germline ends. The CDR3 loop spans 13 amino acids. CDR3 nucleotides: TGTGCCAGCAGCGCGTTGAGGACAGATACGCAGTATTTT. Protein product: CASSALRTDTQYF.

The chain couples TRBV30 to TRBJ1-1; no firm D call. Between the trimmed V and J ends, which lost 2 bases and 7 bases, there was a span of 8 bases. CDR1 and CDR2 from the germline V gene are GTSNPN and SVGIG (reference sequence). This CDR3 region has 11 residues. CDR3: CAWSSGVEAFF. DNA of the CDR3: TGTGCCTGGAGTAGCGGGGTTGAAGCTTTCTTT.

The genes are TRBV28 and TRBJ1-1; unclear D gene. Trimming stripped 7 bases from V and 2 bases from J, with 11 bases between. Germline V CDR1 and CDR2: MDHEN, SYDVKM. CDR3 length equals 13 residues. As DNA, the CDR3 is TGTGCCAGCAAAGAGGTAGGAAACACTGAAGCTTTCTTT. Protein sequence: CASKEVGNTEAFF. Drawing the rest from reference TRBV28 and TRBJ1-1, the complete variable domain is DVKVTQSSRYLVKRTGEKVFLECVQDMDHENMFWYRQDPGLGLRLIYFSYDVKMKEKGDIPEGYSVSREKKERFSLILESASTNQTSMYLCASKEVGNTEAFFGQGTRLTVV.